This T cell receptor beta chain emerged from a study of OX40 agonist ivuxolimab in advanced cancers. Study-level information: An agonistic anti-OX40 (CD134) antibody, ivuxolimab, was used to treat the patients.

Generated by immunoSEQ multiplex PCR, the TCRdb table keeps only in-frame clones and is missing some. The sample includes tens of thousands of clones, approximately 81% of them seen just once. This CDR3 region has 16 residues. Germline CDR1 KGHSH, CDR2 LQKENI. V lost 1 base to trimming and J lost 3 bases; unmatched junction nucleotides: 6. The chain is built from TRBV18 and TRBJ2-7, with 10 bases identical to TRBD2. The sequencing here drew on CD4+ or CD8+ T cells sorted from blood, taken in a trial of the OX40 agonist ivuxolimab. The sequence was obtained from an adult with an advanced solid tumor such as melanoma, head and neck, liver or kidney cancer. In nucleotides, the CDR3 is TGTGCCAGCTCACCACGGAGCGGGGGGGCAGGCTACGAGCAGTACTTC. Protein sequence: CASSPRSGGAGYEQYF.